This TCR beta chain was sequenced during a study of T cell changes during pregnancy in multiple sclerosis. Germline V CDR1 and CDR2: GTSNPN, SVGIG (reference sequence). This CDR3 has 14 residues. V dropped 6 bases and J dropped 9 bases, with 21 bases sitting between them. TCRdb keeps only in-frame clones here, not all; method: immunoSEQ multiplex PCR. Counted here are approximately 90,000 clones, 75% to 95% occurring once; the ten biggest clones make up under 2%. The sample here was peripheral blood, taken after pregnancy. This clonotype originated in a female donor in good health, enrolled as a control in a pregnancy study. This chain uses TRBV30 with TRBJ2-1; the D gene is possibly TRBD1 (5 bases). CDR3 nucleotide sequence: TGTGCCTGCAGCCGGACACCCGTGAGAGGTGAGCAGTTCTTC. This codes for CACSRTPVRGEQFF.